Listed here are 6 T cell receptor beta chains from one sample, sequenced in a study of blood T cell repertoires in COVID-19. TCRdb's table, derived via immunoSEQ multiplex PCR, lists solely in-frame clones and lacks some. The profile shows approximately 150,000 clones, roughly 85% of them singletons. Sequencing was done on a sample of peripheral blood. These receptors all come from a man aged 65 to 79 with acute or convalescent COVID-19.

The J gene is TRBJ2-1, the V gene TRBV28, with 7 bases lining up with TRBD2. V shed 5 bases and J 0 bases; nucleotides not matched to a gene: 13. The CDR3 covers 18 residues. CDR1 is MDHEN and CDR2 is SYDVKM in the germline V gene. The CDR3 is CASSNYAPSGGSYNEQFF. The CDR3 coding sequence is TGTGCCAGCAGTAACTACGCCCCTAGCGGCGGCTCCTACAATGAGCAGTTCTTC. The whole variable domain, filled in from reference TRBV28 and TRBJ2-1, reads DVKVTQSSRYLVKRTGEKVFLECVQDMDHENMFWYRQDPGLGLRLIYFSYDVKMKEKGDIPEGYSVSREKKERFSLILESASTNQTSMYLCASSNYAPSGGSYNEQFFGPGTRLTVL.

The V call is TRBV11-2, the J call TRBJ1-2; TRBD1 agrees at 8 bases. CDR1 is SGHAT, CDR2 FQNNGV, per germline. V lost 1 base and J lost 8; bases outside the gene matches: 6. This CDR3 has 14 residues. This chain's CDR3 is CASSLGARGLGYTF. The DNA for the CDR3 is TGTGCCAGCAGCTTAGGAGCCAGGGGGCTCGGCTACACCTTC.

CDR3: CASSKGRGREETQYF. CDR3 in DNA: TGCGCCAGCAGCAAGGGAAGGGGGCGGGAAGAGACCCAGTACTTC. The V and J genes are TRBV5-1 and TRBJ2-5; 7 bases are a match to TRBD1. Germline loops: CDR1 SGHRS, CDR2 YFSETQ. The CDR3 length is 15 residues. The V segment lost 4 bases and the J segment 3 bases; nucleotides outside the gene matches: 9. Full variable domain (remainder filled in from reference TRBV5-1 and TRBJ2-5): KAGVTQTPRYLIKTRGQQVTLSCSPISGHRSVSWYQQTPGQGLQFLFEYFSETQRNKGNFPGRFSGRQFSNSRSEMNVSTLELGDSALYLCASSKGRGREETQYFGPGTRLLVL.

V is TRBV6-5 and J is TRBJ2-7, with 9 bases fitting TRBD2. Per the germline V gene, CDR1 is MNHEY and CDR2 is SVGAGI. This CDR3 is built from 14 residues. Trimming at V came to 7 bases and at J to 1 base, leaving 5 bases not matched to a gene. The CDR3 sequence: CASNPTSGSYEQYF. CDR3 coding DNA: TGTGCCAGCAACCCGACTAGCGGTTCCTACGAGCAGTACTTC.

V and J are TRBV5-1 and TRBJ1-4; D uncertain. Germline lookup yields CDR1 SGHRS and CDR2 YFSETQ. V shed 0 bases and J shed 4 bases, with 10 bases lying between them. This CDR3 is built from 15 residues. The CDR3 DNA sequence: TGCGCCAGCAGCTTGGCCGCGGGAGTTAATGAAAAACTGTTTTTT. Its protein is CASSLAAGVNEKLFF.

This clone has more than one count but fewer than ten. The chain carries TRBV5-5 and TRBJ1-3; 9 bases agree with TRBD1. The ends lost 3 bases at V and 0 bases at J; junction bases unmatched: 4. The CDR3 length is 16 residues. Germline CDR1 reads SGHKS; CDR2 reads YYEKEE (reference sequence). The CDR3 reads CASSYRTGASGNTIYF. In DNA form, the CDR3 reads TGTGCCAGCAGCTACCGGACAGGGGCCTCTGGAAACACCATATATTTT.